This T cell receptor beta chain was found in a study of vaccination and CD4 T cells after COVID-19. Sequencing of cultured CD4+ T cell DNA used the Oncomine TCR Beta short-read assay. MiXCR was run by TCRdb on the PCR reads, yielding one entry per CDR3 protein. Among some 10,000 distinct CDR3 sequences listed, 45% to 60% were seen once. Treatment in this sample: roughly 10-day PBMC culture with coronavirus spike peptide pools or control peptides (ViraFEST assay). To note about this clonotype: Antigen specificity is unknown.

With V trimmed by 4 bases and J by 5 bases, 12 bases remained unmatched. Germline V gene lookup returns CDR1 LNHDA and CDR2 SQIVND (reference sequence). CDR3 length equals 16 residues. The material sequenced was CD4+ T cells from blood, cultured in vitro. The rearrangement joins TRBV19 to TRBJ1-1; TRBD1 agrees at 8 bases. This clonotype originated in a human donor who had recovered from COVID-19. The CDR3 DNA is TGTGCCAGTAGTACTCGTTCCGGGACAGGAGGAACTGAAGCTTTCTTT. Translating it yields CASSTRSGTGGTEAFF.